This TCR beta chain was recorded in a study of human T cells and chemical hapten exposure. For the study at large: Patch tests applied 0.01% DPC to the upper back, read at 6 days.

TCRdb ran MiXCR on the RACE reads and lists one entry per CDR3 protein. The sample has around 250,000 distinct CDR3 sequences, 8.6% seen once. V lost 1 base to trimming and J lost 10 bases, with 20 bases between them. The germline CDR1 and CDR2 sequences are LGHNA and YSLEER. The CDR3 has 16 amino acids. Documented time point: pre-sensitization, week 0. The treatment denotes: therapeutic diphenylcyclopropenone sensitization with weekly scalp DPC. The study enrolled 18 to 70-year-old alopecia patients suitable for DPC. The receptor comes from a woman in her 40s with alopecia areata. Some clones in this sample may be carry-over from other donors' samples. The sample here was whole blood, taken in connection with sensitization to the hapten diphenylcyclopropenone (DPC). The chain recombines TRBV4-3 with TRBJ1-3, with D unresolved. CDR3 bases: TGCGCCAGCAGCCAAGGGATACGGGCCCGCGGCGAGACCATATATTTT. Protein product: CASSQGIRARGETIYF.